This is a list of T cell receptor beta chains from one sample in a study of shared clonotypes between healthy human individuals. The table came from immunoSEQ multiplex PCR; TCRdb's copy has only in-frame clones and leaves some out. The table records nearly 2 million clones, about 95% of them present only once. Sequenced material: naive CD8+ T cells sorted from blood. The receptors derive from a man younger than 35 in good health. Each CDR3 is given with its conserved first and last residue. The D gene is left open where the match is weak. Only some rows state a clone size, as once, few, many or a class for expanded clones.

-	-	TRBV4-1	TRBJ2-1	TGCGCCAGCAGCCAAGTTTTCGCGAGCGGGCCTTACAATGAGCAGTTCTTC	CASSQVFASGPYNEQFF
-	-	TRBV10-3	TRBJ2-3	TGTGCCATCGGTGGTAGCCTCACAGATACGCAGTATTTT	CAIGGSLTDTQYF
-	-	TRBV14	TRBJ2-7	TGTGCCAGCAGCCAAGGCTCCGGGAGCGAGCAGTACTTC	CASSQGSGSEQYF
TRBD1	-	TRBV6-5	TRBJ1-2	TGTGCCAGCAGCCCCGGACAGGTGGGGTATGGCTACACCTTC	CASSPGQVGYGYTF
-	-	TRBV9	TRBJ1-1	TGTGCCAGCAGCTCCCTGGAGAACACTGAAGCTTTCTTT	CASSSLENTEAFF
TRBD2	once	TRBV27	TRBJ2-1	TGTGCCAGCAGTTCCGCCCTAGCGGGAGGGCCCGGTGAGCAGTTCTTC	CASSSALAGGPGEQFF
-	-	TRBV6-1	TRBJ1-1	TGTGCCAGCAGCCATTCAGGGGTAGGATGGACTGAAGCTTTCTTT	CASSHSGVGWTEAFF
-	-	TRBV7-9	TRBJ2-7	TGTGCCAGCAGCCTGCCCGAGGGTTGGTCCTACGAGCAGTACTTC	CASSLPEGWSYEQYF
-	-	TRBV10-3	TRBJ1-1	TGTGCCATCAGTGACCAGTATGAAGCTTTCTTT	CAISDQYEAFF
-	-	TRBV4-1	TRBJ2-5	TGCGCCAGCAGCCAAGGGCCTGTGGAGACCCAGTACTTC	CASSQGPVETQYF
-	-	TRBV19	TRBJ1-2	TGTGCCAGTAGTATAGACAGTCTAACGGCATACTATGGCTACACCTTC	CASSIDSLTAYYGYTF